This T cell receptor beta chain was captured by sequencing in a study of T-cell memory formation after mild COVID-19. Note on this clonotype: Its cognate antigen is unknown.

TCRdb re-called the 5' RACE reads with MiXCR, one entry per CDR3 protein. The repertoire holds just over 60,000 distinct CDR3 sequences, with around 10% as singletons. Findings and caveats of the study: Researchers found some responding clones in pre-infection memory, a sign that cross-reactive memory joined. SARS-CoV-2 specificity of second-wave clones peaking day 37 was unconfirmed. Clones that shrank (day 15 to 85) were balanced CD4/CD8, whereas later expanders leaned CD4+.

The source material was PBMCs or a T cell subset sorted from them (not recorded which). The receptor comes from a man aged 18 to 30 who had mild COVID-19 (a few samples of this study predate the infection). Cell type and time point are not known.

This CDR3 reads CASSPVFQSGPIYF. In DNA, the CDR3 is TGTGCCAGCAGCCCCGTGTTTCAATCAGGGCCCATATATTTT. V usage is TRBV7-2 and J usage is TRBJ1-3, with TRBD1 as a possible D gene (5 bases). Germline-derived CDR1 and CDR2 are SGHTA and FQGNSA. Trimming stripped 5 bases from V and 11 bases from J, with 19 bases between. This CDR3 contains 14 residues. Full variable domain (outside the CDR3, taken from reference TRBV7-2 and TRBJ1-3): GAGVSQSPSNKVTEKGKDVELRCDPISGHTALYWYRQSLGQGLEFLIYFQGNSAPDKSGLPSDRFSAERTGGSVSTLTIQRTQQEDSAVYLCASSPVFQSGPIYFGEGSWLTVV.